This T cell receptor beta chain was recovered during a study of cytomegalovirus exposure and HLA in healthy donors (dated by TCRdb to 2016 to 2017). Study-wide context: According to an earlier analysis of 587 of the donors, roughly 180 million T cells yielded roughly 110 million unique TCR beta sequences and 276 Gb of sequence data. Because of strong linkage in the cohort, a handful of DR-DQ haplotypes were treated as single units for association and clustering. To study patterns of TCR occurrence, a later analysis re-analyzed previously published TCR beta repertoires from several hundred donors and added high-resolution HLA genotyping. Donor age, sex, ethnicity and CMV serostatus were compiled alongside the repertoire data. Approximately 310 gigabases of sequencing data and tens of millions of unique TCR sequences were included in an early release covering around 600 HLA-typed donors. The genetic ancestry cluster associated with self-reported Caucasian donors included about 81% of the roughly 410 genotyped donors. Among around 400 genotyped donors of the cohort, an average of approximately 240,000 unique TCR beta nucleotide sequences was sequenced per donor, of which 15% to 20% were non-productive. A later genetic analysis took genome-wide SNP genotypes for about three fifths of the roughly 670 donors and used that subset as a discovery cohort. The study combined high-throughput TCR immunosequencing, statistical association of individual TCRs with disease status, and machine learning to predict cytomegalovirus infection status. The later analysis used no new phenotypic data to find candidate immune exposures, relying instead on TCR beta sequences and their occurrence across donors. The study aimed to test whether signatures of past pathogen exposure could be identified by cataloging public T cell receptors. In an earlier analysis of roughly 540 of the donors, high-throughput TCR beta sequencing was used to judge whether each TCR beta V gene segment behaved as functional or pseudogenic. The T cell repertoires of 666 subjects were profiled by immunosequencing and related to cytomegalovirus serostatus. A separate validation cohort of approximately 120 different subjects was used in addition to the roughly 670-subject first cohort. Every repertoire in the discovery cohort had been generated on one and the same sequencing platform. The number of donors typed differed by locus, with about 629-640 for A, B, C, DRB1 and DQB1, roughly 520 for DQA1, approximately 570 for DPA1, and roughly 450 for DPB1. HLA typing covered class I and class II loci at four-digit resolution.

Of note for this clone: What antigen it recognizes has not been identified. Nothing much larger sits one base from this clone, and base qualities are not available.

Libraries were prepared through the immunoSEQ multiplex PCR assay. The multiplex PCR relied on a mix of 60 forward primers for TCR Vbeta segments and 13 reverse primers for TCR Jbeta segments. Amplification of the CDR3 region of rearranged TCR beta genes was performed with a multiplex PCR assay on genomic DNA. On the Illumina HiSeq System, the amplified TCR beta libraries were sequenced as 87-base-pair reads. The study's processing was this. A later analysis counted tens of millions of unique TCR beta chains across the 600 to 850 repertoires, and around 9.9 million of these chains were shared by at least two donors. Raw reads were error-corrected and collapsed into unique sequences with a nearest-neighbor algorithm that merged closely related sequences to remove PCR and sequencing errors. Alignment of CDR3 sequences to IMGT reference sequences was used to assign V, D and J gene segments. Each retained sequence needed at least a six-nucleotide match to both a V gene segment and a J gene segment. A rearrangement counted as productive if the CDR3 had no stop codons and remained in frame with V and J, and every other rearrangement counted as non-productive. CDR3 was defined according to IMGT convention as the region running from the second conserved V-encoded cysteine to the conserved J-encoded phenylalanine. Sequences without an unambiguous match to a single V gene segment were excluded from the earlier analysis of about 600 of the donors. In an earlier analysis of approximately 550 of the donors, V segments were called functional above 56.7% productive rearrangements and were called segregating when the between-donor standard deviation exceeded 5%. A statistical classification framework was developed to diagnose cytomegalovirus status using the catalog of TCR beta chain sequences. V and J gene assignment, in a later analysis, came from comparing TCR nucleotide sequences with IMGT/GENE-DB human TR gene sequences. In a later analysis, CDR3 sequences and most-parsimonious VDJ recombination scenarios were assigned using the TCRdist pipeline. In a later analysis, every TCR beta chain was defined by the combination of its CDR3 amino acid sequence and its V-gene family, and reads without a unique V-gene family were dropped. To address suspected cross-contamination and a sequencing artifact, a later analysis removed 592 highly shared, low-generation-probability nucleotide sequences. A later analysis calculated a clonal expansion index for each public chain from normalized within-repertoire ranks of inferred template counts. In a later analysis, generation probabilities were computed using a VDJ recombination model fitted to out-of-frame rearrangements, and the results were checked against IGoR. A later analysis scored TCR-TCR, TCR-HLA and TCR-CMV co-occurrence with hypergeometric tests, applying a repertoire-size bias correction to TCR pairs. To estimate false discovery rates, a later analysis permuted the HLA or CMV assignments 20 times. A later analysis grouped co-occurring TCRs with DBSCAN, adding TCRdist sequence similarity when clustering within HLA-allele-positive subsets. For co-occurrence clustering, repertoires with fewer than 30,000 or more than 120,000 public chains were excluded, along with five repertoires with anomalous nucleotide sharing. Held by TCRdb, this immuneACCESS table contains in-frame sequences only and omits some clones. Under half of the omission traces to an unresolved V gene where checked; the cause of the rest is unknown. D and trimming come from the DNA, and the V and J calls and clone size come from that table. The sample table lists around 140,000 clones, about two thirds of them with a count of one. Less than 4.5% of the sample is in the top ten clones.

The paper's findings and limits, for the study overall: In a later genetic analysis, a missense DCLRE1C variant was associated with V-gene and J-gene trimming of TCR beta chains, and the association was replicated in an independent cohort. In vitro tests confirmed that a few of the cytomegalovirus-associated TCR beta chains recognize cytomegalovirus antigens. In a later analysis, the rate of TCR association differed among HLA loci, with DRB1 alleles having the most associated TCRs and HLA-C alleles having the fewest. A later genetic analysis reported fewer N-insertions in productive TCRs among donors in an Asian-associated ancestry cluster than the approximately 670-donor mean. Assigning TCR associations to individual alleles was difficult when HLA alleles, especially DR and DQ, strongly co-occurred. Because counts were too low, roughly 18 rarely observed V segments, including chromosome 9 orphons, were left out of the earlier analysis of about 500 of the donors. A further reported finding was that TCR beta sequences accurately predicted the HLA-A and HLA-B alleles for most subjects in the first cohort. An earlier analysis of approximately 530 of the donors showed that most TCR beta V segments appeared in productive rearrangements either about 90% or about 30% of the time, which broadly matched IMGT annotations. A total of roughly 160 TCR beta chains were listed by the study as associated with cytomegalovirus. In a later analysis, HLA-associated TCR beta chains were found to be more clonally expanded and to have lower generation probabilities than equally common non-associated chains. Most CMV-associated TCR beta chains appeared to be HLA-restricted in a later analysis, and the HLA associations seemed to be driven largely by CMV exposure. At a false discovery rate of 0.05, a later analysis linked approximately 18,000 TCR beta sequences to specific HLA alleles. The sequencing pipeline was judged likely to have produced a cluster of highly shared sequence variants as a technical artifact. Presence/absence analyses assumed roughly uniform sequencing depth across donors, an assumption that may not hold. Because HLA typing was missing for some donors at each locus, association tests included only the typed subset. Immune exposure information for the cohort was limited to CMV serostatus. This cohort had only TCR beta chains sequenced, and the lack of alpha or paired-chain data limited which features could be detected. Some IMGT-functional V segments, including TRBV6-2 and TRBV6-3, could not be told apart with the 87-base-pair reads, so those segments were excluded. Correlated functional status among segregating V segments might reflect linkage disequilibrium, but an unknown experimental factor could not be ruled out. Most TCR sequences were observed very rarely across donors, whereas some public TCRs were present in many individuals. It was suggested by the authors that the approach could potentially be generalized to other disease states and immunological phenotypes. A later analysis reported that several top co-occurrence clusters appeared linked to parvovirus B19, influenza, CMV and Epstein-Barr virus. In both the original and validation cohorts, the classifier was reported to diagnose cytomegalovirus status with high specificity and sensitivity.

The cohort comprised hundreds of healthy bone marrow donors. All cohort members were sampled while nominally healthy, although unrecorded immune exposures were likely present. The donor tested CMV seropositive, placing the donor among the 310 or so seropositive members of the cohort. A peripheral blood sample was provided by each donor, and peripheral blood mononuclear cells were used for TCR beta sequencing. Genomic DNA extraction from the blood cell samples was performed with the Qiagen DNeasy Blood Extraction Kit. In the germline V gene, CDR1 corresponds to SGHNT and CDR2 to YENEEA. Germline trimming: 3 bases from V, 4 bases from J; junction bases outside gene matches: 8. Spanning cysteine to phenylalanine, the CDR3 consists of 17 amino acids. Here the CDR3 DNA is all that survives: 51 bases in frame from base 1.

The rearranged chain carries TRBV11-3 and TRBJ2-1; TRBD2 agrees with 11 junctional bases. The specimen sequenced was PBMCs. The TCR comes from a man between 45 and 60 years old in good health and CMV-seropositive. The CDR3 protein: CASSFLLTSGAYNEQFF. The DNA sequence is TGTGCCAGCAGCTTCCTCCTGACTAGCGGGGCATACAATGAGCAGTTCTTC. Where the CDR3 stops, the reference TRBV11-3 and TRBJ2-1 genes take over; the full variable domain is EAGVVQSPRYKIIEKKQPVAFWCNPISGHNTLYWYLQNLGQGPELLIRYENEEAVDDSQLPKDRFSAERLKGVDSTLKIQPAELGDSAVYLCASSFLLTSGAYNEQFFGPGTRLTVL.